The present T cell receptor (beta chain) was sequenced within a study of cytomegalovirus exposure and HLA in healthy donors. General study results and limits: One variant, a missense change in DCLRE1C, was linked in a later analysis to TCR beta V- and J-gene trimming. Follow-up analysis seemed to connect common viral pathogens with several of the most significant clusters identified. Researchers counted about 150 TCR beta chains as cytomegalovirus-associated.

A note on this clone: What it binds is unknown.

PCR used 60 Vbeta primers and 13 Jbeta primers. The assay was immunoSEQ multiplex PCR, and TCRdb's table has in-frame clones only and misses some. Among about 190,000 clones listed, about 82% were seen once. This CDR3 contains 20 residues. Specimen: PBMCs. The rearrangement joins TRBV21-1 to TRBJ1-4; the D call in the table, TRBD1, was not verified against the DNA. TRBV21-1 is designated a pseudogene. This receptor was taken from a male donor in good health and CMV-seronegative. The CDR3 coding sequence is TGTGCCAGCAGCGAGAGGACAGGGAAAAATATGGCTGCAACTAATGAAAAACTGTTTTTT. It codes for CASSERTGKNMAATNEKLFF.